This TCR beta chain was captured in a study of CD8+CD57+ T cells in acquired aplastic anemia. Study-wide findings and caveats: The same twenty-nine CD8+ CDR3 sequences occurred in patients and in controls. With respect to CD8+ Simpson's diversity, patients and controls did not differ significantly.

Patients chosen for sequencing had shown CD8+CD57+ cell expansion by flow cytometry. Comment on this clonotype: Its antigen is undetermined.

Trimming took 5 bases from V and 14 from J, leaving 4 bases between them. CDR1 is DFQATT, CDR2 SNEGSKA, per germline (reference sequence). The CDR3 spans 8 residues. CDR3 and TCR beta VDJ profiling relied on genomic DNA as the template. TCRdb ran MiXCR on the reads and lists one entry per CDR3 protein. The sample carries 150,000 or so distinct CDR3 sequences, 45% to 55% recorded once. V usage is TRBV20-1 and J usage is TRBJ1-6; D is ambiguous. The receptor comes from a human donor with aplastic anemia. The sample taken for sequencing was sorted CD4+, CD8+, or CD8+CD57+ T cells (not recorded which) from PBMCs. CDR3 sequence reads: CSAPALHF. The DNA of the CDR3 is TGCAGTGCTCCCGCCCTCCACTTT.